This T cell receptor beta chain appears in the sequencing data of a study of PD-1 blockade in classical Hodgkin lymphoma. The study, taken as a whole, reports: Baseline TCR diversity was reportedly lower in newly diagnosed patients than in healthy donors. It was reported as lower still in relapsed/refractory patients. Patients with a complete response exhibited baseline diversity comparable to newly diagnosed patients.

The protocol was immunoSEQ multiplex PCR, while the TCRdb copy is restricted to in-frame clones and leaves out a portion. The data hold some 96,000 clones, with 65% to 85% observed a single time. Details on this clone: The antigen remains undetermined. Other DNA sequences within the sample encode an identical CDR3.

Each patient experienced a relapse that followed autologous stem cell transplantation, and brentuximab vedotin exposure varied. This CDR3 has 16 amino acids. Germline CDR1 and CDR2: SGDLS and YYNGEE. V trimming: 2 bases; J trimming: 0 bases; junction bases outside the gene matches: 5. The rearrangement uses TRBV9 and TRBJ2-3, with 8 bases identical to TRBD2. The TCR was taken from a human donor with classical Hodgkin lymphoma. The sample in question was peripheral blood mononuclear cells (PBMCs), obtained at baseline. CDR3 nucleotides: TGTGCCAGCAGCGTCGGACTAGCAGCGAGCACAGATACGCAGTATTTT. Its protein is CASSVGLAASTDTQYF. The whole variable domain, remainder taken from reference TRBV9 and TRBJ2-3, is DSGVTQTPKHLITATGQRVTLRCSPRSGDLSVYWYQQSLDQGLQFLIQYYNGEERAKGNILERFSAQQFPDLHSELNLSSLELGDSALYFCASSVGLAASTDTQYFGPGTRLTVL.